This T cell receptor beta chain emerged from a study of regulatory T cells in long-lasting Graves disease. Points from the study as a whole: The study found lower TCR diversity in persistent Graves' patients than in newly diagnosed ones.

Investigators prepared the TCR beta libraries by applying iRepertoire HTBI primers and Arm-PCR of CDR3 regions. TCRdb analysed the multiplex PCR reads with MiXCR anew, one entry per CDR3 protein. Of 300,000 or so distinct CDR3 sequences in the sample, roughly a fifth were seen once. This clonotype has ten or more counts. Its matching antigen is unknown. Time point reported: persistent/refractory GD, antithyroid drugs over 5 years with positive TRAb. Following extraction of RNA from PBMCs, that RNA was used to make the TCR library. The clonotype was recovered from a female donor with Graves disease. The sequences come from peripheral blood mononuclear cells (PBMCs), collected when the disease was refractory, from a patient treated with antithyroid drugs.

CDR3 bases: TGTGCCAGCAGTTTACGGGGTCCCGCAACTAATGAAAAACTGTTTTTT. This sequence encodes CASSLRGPATNEKLFF. The rearrangement links TRBV27 to TRBJ1-4; D not certain. Germline CDR1 is MNHEY and CDR2 is SMNVEV (reference sequence). This CDR3 comprises 16 residues. V lost 2 bases, J lost 0 bases, and 10 bases lay in between. Drawing the rest from reference TRBV27 and TRBJ1-4, the complete variable domain is EAQVTQNPRYLITVTGKKLTVTCSQNMNHEYMSWYRQDPGLGLRQIYYSMNVEVTDKGDVPEGYKVSRKEKRNFPLILESPSPNQTSLYFCASSLRGPATNEKLFFGSGTQLSVL.